What follows are 12 T cell receptor beta chains derived from one specimen sequenced in a study of CD8 T cells in ankylosing spondylitis. TCRdb reprocessed the 5' RACE reads via MiXCR and lists one record per CDR3 protein. The repertoire holds 350,000 or so distinct CDR3 sequences, with around 15% as singletons. Sequenced material: blood, either unsorted or a sorted T cell fraction (not recorded which). The source of these receptors is a male donor with ankylosing spondylitis or in good health (not recorded which).

This clonotype was seen more than once but under ten times. The chain combines TRBV25-1 with TRBJ1-3; D perhaps matches TRBD1 (5 bases). The CDR3 is made up of 15 amino acids. Germline loops: CDR1 MGHDK, CDR2 SYGVNS. The V end was cut by 1 base, the J end by 3 bases, with 10 bases between. The chain's CDR3 is CASSEFQGGGNTIYF. The DNA of the CDR3 is TGTGCCAGCAGTGAATTTCAGGGCGGTGGAAACACCATATATTTT.

This clonotype was observed a few times. This chain uses TRBV10-3 with TRBJ2-7; TRBD1 might be the D (5 bases). Trimming removed 3 bases at V and 2 bases at J, with 14 bases between. Germline CDR1 ENHRY, CDR2 SYGVKD. The CDR3 extends over 15 amino acids. This CDR3 is CAISDLAQATYEQYF. CDR3 DNA: TGTGCCATCAGTGACTTGGCACAGGCAACCTACGAGCAGTACTTC.

The CDR3 coding sequence is TGTGCCAGCAGCTTTAGGACAGCCTGGAACACTGAAGCTTTCTTT. It encodes CASSFRTAWNTEAFF. V is TRBV11-3 and J is TRBJ1-1, with D tentatively TRBD1 (6 bases). The CDR3 runs 15 residues. V lost 3 bases to trimming and J lost 1 base, with 12 bases between them. Germline V gene sequence: CDR1 SGHNT, CDR2 YENEEA.

This clonotype showed up just a few times. This rearrangement joins TRBV6-1 to TRBJ1-5; maybe TRBD1 (5 bases). Germline V gene lookup returns CDR1 MNHNS and CDR2 SASEGT. The V end was cut by 3 bases, the J end by 11 bases, with 14 bases between. This CDR3 comprises 13 residues. The CDR3 here is CASSEGGWGAQHF. CDR3 nucleotides: TGTGCCAGCAGTGAGGGGGGGTGGGGAGCCCAGCATTTT.

This clonotype has more than one count but fewer than ten. The chain links TRBV6-1 to TRBJ1-1; tentative D call: TRBD1 (6 bases). The CDR3 spans 14 residues. Germline V gene lookup returns CDR1 MNHNS and CDR2 SASEGT. Trimming removed 5 bases from V and 5 bases from J, with 15 bases in between. CDR3 nucleotide sequence: TGTGCCAGCAGTCCAACAGGGCTGGGGACTGAAGCTTTCTTT. Its protein is CASSPTGLGTEAFF.

This clonotype was seen at least ten times. CDR3 sequence: CASSPGLAGGYEQFF. The CDR3 region has the DNA TGTGCCAGCAGTCCCGGACTAGCGGGAGGGTATGAGCAGTTCTTC. The rearrangement joins TRBV12-3 or TRBV12-4 to TRBJ2-1; 15 positions agree with TRBD2. This CDR3 has 15 amino acids. The V segment lost 5 bases and the J segment 8 bases; nucleotides outside the gene matches: 4.

This clonotype was detected a few times. The chain carries TRBV14 and TRBJ2-2; D unclear. The CDR3 length is 13 residues. Trimming cost V 4 bases and J 4 bases, with 7 bases left between them. Germline assignment: CDR1 SGHDN and CDR2 FVKESK. This CDR3 reads CASSLQFTGELFF. The CDR3 DNA reads as TGTGCCAGCAGCCTACAGTTCACCGGGGAGCTGTTTTTT.

CDR3 in amino acids: CASSYSNPANTGELFF. Written as DNA, the CDR3 is TGTGCCAGCAGTTACTCGAACCCCGCGAACACCGGGGAGCTGTTTTTT. This chain connects TRBV6-5 to TRBJ2-2; the D is unclear. Per the germline V gene, CDR1 is MNHEY and CDR2 is SVGAGI. This CDR3 spans 16 amino acids. Trimming shortened V by 0 bases and J by 0 bases, and 8 bases separated the two germline ends.

This clonotype was seen more than once but under ten times. The chain has TRBV5-1 and TRBJ1-2, with D tentatively TRBD1 (6 bases). The V end was cut by 6 bases, the J end by 4 bases, with 19 bases between. CDR1 is SGHRS, CDR2 YFSETQ, per germline. The CDR3 extends over 15 amino acids. CDR3 bases: TGCGCCAGCAAACCGCAGGGGATGACGAGCTATGGCTACACCTTC. It yields the protein CASKPQGMTSYGYTF.

The chain employs TRBV25-1 and TRBJ1-1, with 10 bases lining up with TRBD1. In germline, CDR1 is MGHDK, CDR2 SYGVNS. With 4 bases clipped from V and 10 bases from J, the junction kept 3 bases outside the gene matches. The CDR3 covers 12 residues. In DNA, the CDR3 is TGTGCCAGCAGTGGGACAGGGGGGGGAGCTTTCTTT. As protein: CASSGTGGGAFF.

This clonotype came up many times. The chain has TRBV20-1 and TRBJ2-1, with a possible D match to TRBD1 (6 bases). The V end lost 4 bases, the J end lost 1 base, and 14 bases lay between the germline ends. The length of the CDR3 is 15 residues. CDR1 DFQATT and CDR2 SNEGSKA come from the germline V gene (reference sequence). CDR3 bases: TGCAGTGCTAAGGCGGACAGCGGTTCCTACAATGAGCAGTTCTTC. Residues: CSAKADSGSYNEQFF.

This clonotype was counted a single time. The rearrangement joins TRBV29-1 to TRBJ2-7; 9 bases align to TRBD1. J was trimmed by 2 bases and V by 1 base; bases with no gene match: 9. In germline, CDR1 is SQVTM, CDR2 ANQGSEA. The CDR3 extends over 16 amino acids. CDR3 in DNA: TGCAGCGTTGAAGGTGGGGGACAGGGTAGTACCTACGAGCAGTACTTC. The encoded protein is CSVEGGGQGSTYEQYF.